A selection of T cell receptor beta chains follows, all from one sample in a study of cytomegalovirus exposure and HLA in healthy donors. Measured with immunoSEQ multiplex PCR; TCRdb has only the in-frame clones, and not every one. This sample has 80,000 to 95,000 clones, with roughly 86% found just once. The sample taken for sequencing was PBMCs. The receptors derive from a man aged 25 to 40 in good health and CMV-seropositive. Each CDR3 is given with its conserved first and last residue. The D gene is left open where the match is weak. Rows give clone size only sometimes, using once, few, many, or a class for an expanded clone.

cdr3_nt,cdr3_aa,j_call,clone_size,v_call,d_call
TGCAGCGTTTTACGTTCAGGGGGCGGGACTGAAGCTTTCTTT,CSVLRSGGGTEAFF,TRBJ1-1,-,TRBV29-1,TRBD1
TGTGCCAGCAGTGAAATCACCCCCGGGACTGGGGCCAACGTCCTGACTTTC,CASSEITPGTGANVLTF,TRBJ2-6,once,TRBV6-1,-
TGTGCCAGCAGCTTGGAACTCCGAAGCTCCTACGAGCAGTACTTC,CASSLELRSSYEQYF,TRBJ2-7,-,TRBV5-4,-
TGTGCCAGCAGTAGGACCGGACTGGCGAACACTGAAGCTTTCTTT,CASSRTGLANTEAFF,TRBJ1-1,-,TRBV6-5,-
TGTGCCAGCAGCCAAAGACAGGGAAGTGGAAACACCATATATTTT,CASSQRQGSGNTIYF,TRBJ1-3,-,TRBV14,TRBD1
TGTGCCAGCAGCTTGGCTAGCGGGAGAAGGGAGACCCAGTACTTC,CASSLASGRRETQYF,TRBJ2-5,-,TRBV5-4,TRBD2
TGTGCCATCAGTGAGTCGAGGGACAAGTACGAGCAGTACTTC,CAISESRDKYEQYF,TRBJ2-7,-,TRBV10-3,-
TGTGCCAGCAGCTTTAGAGGGGGCGGAGAGACCCAGTACTTC,CASSFRGGGETQYF,TRBJ2-5,-,TRBV7-6,TRBD1
TGTGCCAGCAGCCTGAGACGGATCCCGACTGGCAACACTGAAGCTTTCTTT,CASSLRRIPTGNTEAFF,TRBJ1-1,-,TRBV28,-
TGTGCCAGCAGTGAGAGGAGCGCGAGGGTCACAGATACGCAGTATTTT,CASSERSARVTDTQYF,TRBJ2-3,few,TRBV6-4,-
TGTGCCAGCACAGGACTAGCCTTCAATGAGCAGTTCTTC,CASTGLAFNEQFF,TRBJ2-1,few,TRBV27,TRBD2
TGCAGCGTTGACGGGGGACAGGGGGCGAATGGCTACACCTTC,CSVDGGQGANGYTF,TRBJ1-2,-,TRBV29-1,TRBD1
TGTGCCAGCAGTGCTAGCACAGATACGCAGTATTTT,CASSASTDTQYF,TRBJ2-3,-,TRBV2,-
TGTGCCAGCAGCCTGGGGGGACGGGACACTGAAGCTTTCTTT,CASSLGGRDTEAFF,TRBJ1-1,-,TRBV7-9,-
TGTGCCAGCAGACCCGGAGCGGGACGAGGAGAGACCCAGTACTTC,CASRPGAGRGETQYF,TRBJ2-5,once,TRBV25-1,TRBD2
TGTGCCTGGGGACAGGGAAACACCATATATTTT,CAWGQGNTIYF,TRBJ1-3,-,TRBV30,-
TGCAGCGTTGCCCCTGGAGGGATGAAGTACAATGAGCAGTTCTTC,CSVAPGGMKYNEQFF,TRBJ2-1,-,TRBV29-1,-
TGTGCCAGCAGTTTGACAGGGCATCAGCCCCAGCATTTT,CASSLTGHQPQHF,TRBJ1-5,-,TRBV2,TRBD1
TGTGCCAGCAGCGGCGTAGGGATAACAGGGGCGGGAGAGACCCAGTACTTC,CASSGVGITGAGETQYF,TRBJ2-5,-,TRBV9,TRBD1
TGCGCCAGCGGGCCTAGCGGCACAGATACGCAGTATTTT,CASGPSGTDTQYF,TRBJ2-3,-,TRBV10-1,-
TGTGCCAGCAGCCAAGAAGTGACTAGCGGGATTGGCGAGCAGTACTTC,CASSQEVTSGIGEQYF,TRBJ2-7,-,TRBV14,TRBD2
TGTGCCAGCAGTCCTTGGGGCCTTAACTATGGCTACACCTTC,CASSPWGLNYGYTF,TRBJ1-2,-,TRBV6-5,-
TGTGCCAGTAGCCAGGACAGCGGAAAGGAGCAGTACTTC,CASSQDSGKEQYF,TRBJ2-7,-,TRBV19,-
TGTGCCAGTACAAGGCAGGGGTATAGCAATCAGCCCCAGCATTTT,CASTRQGYSNQPQHF,TRBJ1-5,-,TRBV19,-
TGTGCCACCAGCAGAGATGCGGGAGGGGTGACCTACGAGCAGTACTTC,CATSRDAGGVTYEQYF,TRBJ2-7,-,TRBV15,TRBD2
TGCGCCAGCACCGAAAGGGGGCAGATGGGCTACACCTTC,CASTERGQMGYTF,TRBJ1-2,-,TRBV5-1,TRBD1
TGTGCCAGCAGTTACGGGGTTCAAAAGGGTGACTATGGCTACACCTTC,CASSYGVQKGDYGYTF,TRBJ1-2,-,TRBV28,-
TGTGCCAGCAGCTTATACCGACTAGCGGAGCCCTACGAGCAGTACTTC,CASSLYRLAEPYEQYF,TRBJ2-7,-,TRBV13,TRBD2
TGCAGCGTTGATCCAGGCAGCTCTGGAAACACCATATATTTT,CSVDPGSSGNTIYF,TRBJ1-3,-,TRBV29-1,-
TGTGCCAGCAGTTTTGGCGGCGGGAGGACGGAGACCCAGTACTTC,CASSFGGGRTETQYF,TRBJ2-5,-,TRBV28,TRBD2
TGTGCCAGCAGTTTTCTAGCGGGTCCCGGGAGCGAGCAGTACTTC,CASSFLAGPGSEQYF,TRBJ2-7,-,TRBV27,TRBD2
TGTGCCTGGTCTAGCGGGAGCACAGATACGCAGTATTTT,CAWSSGSTDTQYF,TRBJ2-3,-,TRBV30,TRBD2
TGCGCCAGCAGCTGGGACAGTATACAAAGTGAGCAGTTCTTC,CASSWDSIQSEQFF,TRBJ2-1,-,TRBV5-1,TRBD1
TGTGCCAGCAGTGAGACATTCTCTGGCTACACCTTC,CASSETFSGYTF,TRBJ1-2,-,TRBV6-1,-
TGTGCCAGCTCCCCCGCGGGAGGGGATTTTGAAGGCTACACCTTC,CASSPAGGDFEGYTF,TRBJ1-2,-,TRBV18,-
TGCGCCAGCAGCCTGGACAGGGGGGACGTGAACACTGAAGCTTTCTTT,CASSLDRGDVNTEAFF,TRBJ1-1,-,TRBV5-1,TRBD1
TGTGCCAGCAGATTAGGGACAGTATCGACGAATGAGCAGTTCTTC,CASRLGTVSTNEQFF,TRBJ2-1,-,TRBV28,TRBD1
TGTGCCAGCAGTTTATGGACAGGTTTACCGGGTCAGCCCCAGCATTTT,CASSLWTGLPGQPQHF,TRBJ1-5,-,TRBV28,-
TGTGCCAGCAGTTACCGGGTAGCGGGGGATAATGAGCAGTTCTTC,CASSYRVAGDNEQFF,TRBJ2-1,once,TRBV6-5,TRBD2
TGTGCCAGCAGTGAAGGGGCAGGGGGCTTCAGCAATCAGCCCCAGCATTTT,CASSEGAGGFSNQPQHF,TRBJ1-5,-,TRBV6-1,TRBD1
TGTGCCAGCAGTTCGGCCCATGGGGCTTCTTCGAACACTGAAGCTTTCTTT,CASSSAHGASSNTEAFF,TRBJ1-1,-,TRBV28,-
TGTGCCAGCAGCTTAGGCGCATCTTACCAAGAGACCCAGTACTTC,CASSLGASYQETQYF,TRBJ2-5,-,TRBV11-2,-
TGTGCCAGCAGTGAGTTAGCAGTGGGTTACAATGAGCAGTTCTTC,CASSELAVGYNEQFF,TRBJ2-1,-,TRBV2,-
TGTGCCAGCAGCTTAGACCGGGACAGGGGGCTTTACGAGCAGTACTTC,CASSLDRDRGLYEQYF,TRBJ2-7,-,TRBV7-9,TRBD1
TGCGCCAGCAGCCAAAGGACAGGGGCAAACTATGGCTACACCTTC,CASSQRTGANYGYTF,TRBJ1-2,few,TRBV4-1,TRBD1
TGTGCCAGCAGCAAGGGACAGGGGGCGACCTACGAGCAGTACTTC,CASSKGQGATYEQYF,TRBJ2-7,-,TRBV7-9,TRBD1